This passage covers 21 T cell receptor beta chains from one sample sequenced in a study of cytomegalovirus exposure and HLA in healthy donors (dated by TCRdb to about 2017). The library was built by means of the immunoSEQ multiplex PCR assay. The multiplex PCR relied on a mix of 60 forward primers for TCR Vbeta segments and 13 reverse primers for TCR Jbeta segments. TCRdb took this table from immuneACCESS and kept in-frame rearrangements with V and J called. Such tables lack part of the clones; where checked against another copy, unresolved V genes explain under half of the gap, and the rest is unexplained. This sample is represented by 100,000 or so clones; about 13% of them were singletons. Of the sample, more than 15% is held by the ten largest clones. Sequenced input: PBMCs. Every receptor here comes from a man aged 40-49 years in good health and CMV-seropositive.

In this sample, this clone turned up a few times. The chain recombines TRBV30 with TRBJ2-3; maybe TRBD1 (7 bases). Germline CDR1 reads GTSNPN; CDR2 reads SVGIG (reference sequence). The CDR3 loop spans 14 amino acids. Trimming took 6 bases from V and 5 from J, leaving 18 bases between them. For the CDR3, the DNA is TGTGCCTGCCAGGAGGGGGCTCTGGGAGATACGCAGTATTTT. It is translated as CACQEGALGDTQYF.

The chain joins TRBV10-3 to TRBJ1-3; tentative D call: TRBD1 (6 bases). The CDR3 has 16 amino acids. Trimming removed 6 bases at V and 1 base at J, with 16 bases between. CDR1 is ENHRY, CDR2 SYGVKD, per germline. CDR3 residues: CAISPTGGRSGNTIYF. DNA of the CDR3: TGTGCCATCAGCCCTACTGGGGGCCGGTCTGGAAACACCATATATTTT.

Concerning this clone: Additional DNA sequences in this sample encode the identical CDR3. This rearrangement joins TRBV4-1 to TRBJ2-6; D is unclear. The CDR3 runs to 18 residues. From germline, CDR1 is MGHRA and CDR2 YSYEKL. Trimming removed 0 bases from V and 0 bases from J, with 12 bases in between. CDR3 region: CASSQDGLVVSGANVLTF. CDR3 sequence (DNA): TGCGCCAGCAGCCAAGATGGCCTAGTGGTCTCTGGGGCCAACGTCCTGACTTTC.

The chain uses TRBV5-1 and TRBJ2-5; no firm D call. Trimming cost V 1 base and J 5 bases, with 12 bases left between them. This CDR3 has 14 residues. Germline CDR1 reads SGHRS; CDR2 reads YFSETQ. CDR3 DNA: TGCGCCAGCAGCTTGACAATTTACGTTGAGACCCAGTACTTC. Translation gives CASSLTIYVETQYF. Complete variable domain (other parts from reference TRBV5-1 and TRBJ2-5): KAGVTQTPRYLIKTRGQQVTLSCSPISGHRSVSWYQQTPGQGLQFLFEYFSETQRNKGNFPGRFSGRQFSNSRSEMNVSTLELGDSALYLCASSLTIYVETQYFGPGTRLLVL.

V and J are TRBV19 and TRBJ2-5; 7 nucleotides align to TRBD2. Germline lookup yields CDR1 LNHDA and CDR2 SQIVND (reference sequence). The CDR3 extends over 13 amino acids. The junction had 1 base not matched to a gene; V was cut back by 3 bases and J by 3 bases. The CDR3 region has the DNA TGTGCCAGTAGTATCCGGGGGGAAGAGACCCAGTACTTC. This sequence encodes CASSIRGEETQYF.

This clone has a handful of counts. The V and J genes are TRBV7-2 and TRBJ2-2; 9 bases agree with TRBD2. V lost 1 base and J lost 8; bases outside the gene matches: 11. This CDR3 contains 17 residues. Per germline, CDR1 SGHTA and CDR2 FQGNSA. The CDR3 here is CASSLGGGRAVTGELFF. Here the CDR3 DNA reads TGTGCCAGCAGCTTAGGGGGCGGGAGGGCCGTAACGGGGGAGCTGTTTTTT.

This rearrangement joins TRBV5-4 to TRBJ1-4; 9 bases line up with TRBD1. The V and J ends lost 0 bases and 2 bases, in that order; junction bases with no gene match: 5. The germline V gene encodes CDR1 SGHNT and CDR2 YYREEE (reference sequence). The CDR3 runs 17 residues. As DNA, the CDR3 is TGTGCCAGCAGCTTGGAGGGGACAGGGAGTACTAATGAAAAACTGTTTTTT. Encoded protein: CASSLEGTGSTNEKLFF.

The CDR3 sequence is CSVEDLTTYSGKLFF. DNA for the CDR3: TGCAGCGTTGAAGATCTGACAACATACTCTGGAAAACTGTTTTTT. V usage is TRBV29-1 and J usage is TRBJ1-4; D ambiguous. This CDR3 is 15 amino acids long. Germline loops: CDR1 SQVTM, CDR2 ANQGSEA. V was cut by 0 bases and J by 10 bases, with 18 bases left in between.

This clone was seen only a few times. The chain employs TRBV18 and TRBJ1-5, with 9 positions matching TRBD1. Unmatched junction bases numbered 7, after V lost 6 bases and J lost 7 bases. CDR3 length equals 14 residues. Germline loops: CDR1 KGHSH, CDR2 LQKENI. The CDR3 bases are TGTGCCAGCTCCTTACAGGGGGCAGGGCAGCCCCAGCATTTT. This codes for CASSLQGAGQPQHF.

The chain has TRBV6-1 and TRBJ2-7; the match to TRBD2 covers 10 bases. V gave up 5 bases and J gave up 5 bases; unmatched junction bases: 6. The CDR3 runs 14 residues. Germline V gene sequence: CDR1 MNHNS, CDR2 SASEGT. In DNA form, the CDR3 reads TGTGCCAGCAGTCTCAGCGGGAGGGCCGACGAGCAGTACTTC. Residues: CASSLSGRADEQYF.

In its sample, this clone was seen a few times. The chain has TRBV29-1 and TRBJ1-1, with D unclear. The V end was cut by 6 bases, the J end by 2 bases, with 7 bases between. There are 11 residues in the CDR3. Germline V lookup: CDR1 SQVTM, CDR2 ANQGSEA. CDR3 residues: CSVTLNTEAFF. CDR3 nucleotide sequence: TGCAGCGTCACCCTAAACACTGAAGCTTTCTTT. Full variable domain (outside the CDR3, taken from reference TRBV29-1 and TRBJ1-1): SAVISQKPSRDICQRGTSLTIQCQVDSQVTMMFWYRQQPGQSLTLIATANQGSEATYESGFVIDKFPISRPNLTFSTLTVSNMSPEDSSIYLCSVTLNTEAFFGQGTRLTVV.

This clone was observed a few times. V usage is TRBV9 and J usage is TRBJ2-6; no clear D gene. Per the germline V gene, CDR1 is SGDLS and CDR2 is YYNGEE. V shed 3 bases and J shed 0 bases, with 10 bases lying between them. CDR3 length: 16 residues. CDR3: CASSGALSSGANVLTF. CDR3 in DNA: TGTGCCAGCAGCGGGGCCCTAAGCTCTGGGGCCAACGTCCTGACTTTC.

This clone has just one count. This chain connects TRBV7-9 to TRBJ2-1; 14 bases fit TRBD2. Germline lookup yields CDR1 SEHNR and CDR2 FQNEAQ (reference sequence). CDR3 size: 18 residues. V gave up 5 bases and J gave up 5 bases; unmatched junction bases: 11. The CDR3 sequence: CASSRLAGGPRSHNEQFF. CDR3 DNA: TGTGCCAGCAGCCGACTAGCGGGAGGGCCTAGATCCCACAATGAGCAGTTCTTC.

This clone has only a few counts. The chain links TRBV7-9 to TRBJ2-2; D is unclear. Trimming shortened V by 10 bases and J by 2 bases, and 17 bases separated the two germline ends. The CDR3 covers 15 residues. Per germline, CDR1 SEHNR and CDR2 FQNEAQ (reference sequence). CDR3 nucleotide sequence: TGTGCCACCGCGTCCGTCCCCACTAACACCGGGGAGCTGTTTTTT. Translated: CATASVPTNTGELFF.

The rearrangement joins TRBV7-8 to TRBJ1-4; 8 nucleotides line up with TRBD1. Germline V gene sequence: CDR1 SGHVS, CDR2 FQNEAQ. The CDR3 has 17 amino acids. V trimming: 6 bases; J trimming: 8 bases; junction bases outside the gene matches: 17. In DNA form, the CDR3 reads TGTGCCAGCAGTCCAACCGGGACAGGAGCCGTACCCGAAAAACTGTTTTTT. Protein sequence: CASSPTGTGAVPEKLFF.

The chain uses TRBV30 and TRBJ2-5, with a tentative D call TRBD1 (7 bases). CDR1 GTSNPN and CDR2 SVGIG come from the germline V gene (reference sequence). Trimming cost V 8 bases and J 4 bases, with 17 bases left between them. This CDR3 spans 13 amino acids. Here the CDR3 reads CARRLRGAETQYF. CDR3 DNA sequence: TGTGCCCGTCGACTCAGGGGGGCAGAGACCCAGTACTTC. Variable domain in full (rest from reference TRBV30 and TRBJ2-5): SQTIHQWPATLVQPVGSPLSLECTVEGTSNPNLYWYRQAAGRGLQLLFYSVGIGQISSEVPQNLSASRPQDRQFILSSKKLLLSDSGFYLCARRLRGAETQYFGPGTRLLVL.

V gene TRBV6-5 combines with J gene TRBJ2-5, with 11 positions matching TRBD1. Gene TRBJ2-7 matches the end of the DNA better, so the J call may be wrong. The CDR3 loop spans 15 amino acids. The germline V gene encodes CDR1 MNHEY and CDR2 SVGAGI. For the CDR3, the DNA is TGTGCCAGCAGTTCCGGGACAGGGGGATCCTACGAGCAGTACTTC. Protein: CASSSGTGGSYEQYF.

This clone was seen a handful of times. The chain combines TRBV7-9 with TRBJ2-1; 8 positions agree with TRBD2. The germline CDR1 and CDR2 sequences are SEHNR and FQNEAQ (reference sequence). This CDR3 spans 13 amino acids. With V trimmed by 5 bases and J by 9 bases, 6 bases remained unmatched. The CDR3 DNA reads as TGTGCCAGCAGCCTTAGCGGGATGGGTGAGCAGTTCTTC. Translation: CASSLSGMGEQFF.

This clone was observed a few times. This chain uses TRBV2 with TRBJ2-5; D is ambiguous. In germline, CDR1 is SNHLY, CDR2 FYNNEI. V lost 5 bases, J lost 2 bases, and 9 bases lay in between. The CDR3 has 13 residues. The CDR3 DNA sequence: TGTGCCAGCAGTCGCGACTGGCAAGAGACCCAGTACTTC. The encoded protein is CASSRDWQETQYF.

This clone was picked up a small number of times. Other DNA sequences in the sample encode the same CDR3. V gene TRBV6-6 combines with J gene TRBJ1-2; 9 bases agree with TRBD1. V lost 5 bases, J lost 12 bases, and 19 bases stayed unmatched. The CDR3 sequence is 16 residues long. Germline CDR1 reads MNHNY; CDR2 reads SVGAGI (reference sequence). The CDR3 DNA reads TGTGCCAGCAGTCGGGAGACAGGGGGGGAGGGCAGTAAACACACCTTC. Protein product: CASSRETGGEGSKHTF.

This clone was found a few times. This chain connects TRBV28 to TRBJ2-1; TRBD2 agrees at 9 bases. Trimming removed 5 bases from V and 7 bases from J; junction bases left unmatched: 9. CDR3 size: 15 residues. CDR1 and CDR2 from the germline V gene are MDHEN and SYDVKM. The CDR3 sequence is CASSPQARGGNEQFF. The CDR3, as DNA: TGTGCCAGCAGTCCCCAAGCGCGGGGGGGGAATGAGCAGTTCTTC.